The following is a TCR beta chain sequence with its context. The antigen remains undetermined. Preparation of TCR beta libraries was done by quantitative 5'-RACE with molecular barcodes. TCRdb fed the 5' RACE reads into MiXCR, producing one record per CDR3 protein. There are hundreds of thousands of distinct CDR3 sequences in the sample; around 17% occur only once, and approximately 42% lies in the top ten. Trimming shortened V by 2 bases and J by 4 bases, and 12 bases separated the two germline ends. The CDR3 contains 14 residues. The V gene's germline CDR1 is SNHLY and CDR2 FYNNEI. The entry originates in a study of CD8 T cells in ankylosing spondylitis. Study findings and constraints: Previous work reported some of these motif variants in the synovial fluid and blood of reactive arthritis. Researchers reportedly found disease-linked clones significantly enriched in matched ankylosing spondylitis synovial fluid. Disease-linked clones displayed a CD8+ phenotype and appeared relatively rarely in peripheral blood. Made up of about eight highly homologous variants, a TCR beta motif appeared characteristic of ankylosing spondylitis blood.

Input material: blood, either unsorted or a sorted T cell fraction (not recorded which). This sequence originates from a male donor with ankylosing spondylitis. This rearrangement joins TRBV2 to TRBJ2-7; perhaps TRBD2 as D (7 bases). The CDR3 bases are TGTGCCAGCAGTGAAAAGGGGGGGCGGTACGAGCAGTACTTC. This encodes CASSEKGGRYEQYF. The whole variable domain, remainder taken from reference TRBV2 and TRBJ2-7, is EPEVTQTPSHQVTQMGQEVILRCVPISNHLYFYWYRQILGQKVEFLVSFYNNEISEKSEIFDDQFSVERPDGSNFTLKIRSTKLEDSAMYFCASSEKGGRYEQYFGPGTRLTVT.